Sequencing of this TCR beta chain was carried out in a study of tumor-infiltrating lymphocytes in oesophageal squamous cell carcinoma. Trimming took 4 bases from V and 14 from J, leaving 28 bases between them. Germline CDR1 and CDR2: ENHRY and SYGVKD. The CDR3 is made up of 16 amino acids. TCRdb re-called the PCR reads with MiXCR, one entry per CDR3 protein. This table holds roughly 3,700 distinct CDR3 sequences, 14% found once. This clonotype has more than one count but fewer than ten. The sequenced sample was esophageal tumor tissue. This sequence joins TRBV10-3 and TRBJ2-3, with D possibly matching TRBD2 (6 bases). The sequence was obtained from a male donor with esophageal squamous cell carcinoma. The CDR3 loop reads CAISAVRGSNTGELYF. In DNA form, the CDR3 reads TGTGCCATCAGTGCCGTGCGGGGATCGAACACCGGGGAGCTGTATTTT.